This TCR beta chain was observed in a study of T cell changes during pregnancy in multiple sclerosis. CDR3 size: 14 residues. J lost 4 bases, V lost 4 bases, and 7 bases had no gene match. CDR1 and CDR2 from the germline V gene are SQVTM and ANQGSEA. The data were produced by immunoSEQ multiplex PCR, yet TCRdb's version contains in-frame clones alone and is incomplete. The table lists about 50,000 clones, roughly 91% of them singletons. This receptor was identified in a female donor with multiple sclerosis, enrolled in a pregnancy study. The sample here was CD4+ T cells from peripheral blood mononuclear cells, taken in the second trimester of pregnancy. The rearrangement links TRBV29-1 to TRBJ1-2, with 9 bases fitting TRBD1. This CDR3 is CSVARTGVLYGYTF. As DNA, the CDR3 is TGCAGCGTTGCTAGGACAGGGGTTCTCTATGGCTACACCTTC.